This TCR beta chain was observed in a study of human thymus T cells. General observations from the study: Usage of V and J genes appeared biased in thymic and blood repertoires.

A word on this clone: Its antigen is unknown.

Immunologically healthy infants in Finland undergoing congenital heart defect surgery were the donors. An approximately 0.45-1 mL peripheral blood aliquot was taken intraoperatively from four of eight donors. The CDR3 is 11 amino acids. Per the germline V gene, CDR1 is SGHDN and CDR2 is FVKESK. Trimming pared 1 base from V and 4 bases from J, leaving 0 bases between. Method: immunoSEQ multiplex PCR; TCRdb's copy keeps in-frame clones and lacks some. The top ten clones hold about 0.12% of a sample with some 40,000 clones, approximately 95% of them seen once. The clonotype was recovered from a boy in the first two years of life with a congenital heart defect but otherwise immunologically healthy. The sequenced sample was blood. V gene TRBV14 combines with J gene TRBJ2-3; no clear D gene. In nucleotides, the CDR3 is TGTGCCAGCAGCCAAGCAGATACGCAGTATTTT. Amino acids: CASSQADTQYF.